The 5 T cell receptor beta chains in this list originate from one sample, sequenced in a study of T cell changes during pregnancy in multiple sclerosis. Profiling relied on immunoSEQ multiplex PCR, and the TCRdb table lists in-frame clones only, not all of them. The data hold 55,000 to 70,000 clones, with about nine tenths observed a single time. Sequencing was performed on CD4+ T cells from peripheral blood mononuclear cells, taken after pregnancy. All receptors come from a female donor with multiple sclerosis, enrolled in a pregnancy study.

V usage is TRBV19 and J usage is TRBJ1-5; TRBD1 is a possible D gene (6 bases). The CDR3 spans 15 residues. Germline CDR1 and CDR2: LNHDA and SQIVND (reference sequence). Trimming stripped 4 bases from V and 0 bases from J, with 10 bases between. For the CDR3, the DNA is TGTGCCAGTAGTACGACAGGCCCTAGCAATCAGCCCCAGCATTTT. It specifies CASSTTGPSNQPQHF.

The gene calls are TRBV7-9 and TRBJ2-7; TRBD1 matches 7 bases. Germline V gives CDR1 SEHNR, CDR2 FQNEAQ (reference sequence). CDR3 size: 14 residues. Unmatched junction bases numbered 4, after V lost 5 bases and J lost 0 bases. CDR3 residues: CASSPTGSSYEQYF. DNA for the CDR3: TGTGCCAGCAGCCCGACAGGGAGCTCCTACGAGCAGTACTTC.

The V call is TRBV5-1, the J call TRBJ1-1; 8 nucleotides agree with TRBD1. The V and J ends lost 4 bases and 4 bases, in that order; junction bases with no gene match: 15. This CDR3 is built from 17 residues. Germline V CDR1 and CDR2: SGHRS, YFSETQ. CDR3 nucleotide sequence: TGCGCCAGCAGCCCCGGACAGGGACTTTATCTGAGCACTGAAGCTTTCTTT. It yields the protein CASSPGQGLYLSTEAFF.

The chain uses TRBV2 and TRBJ2-3; 8 bases match TRBD2. V shed 6 bases and J 4 bases; nucleotides not matched to a gene: 9. The CDR3 runs 15 residues. Germline CDR1 reads SNHLY; CDR2 reads FYNNEI. In nucleotides, the CDR3 is TGTGCCAGCAGATGGAGCGGGGGTATTCCAGATACGCAGTATTTT. It specifies CASRWSGGIPDTQYF. The full variable domain, in which reference TRBV2 and TRBJ2-3 provide the parts outside the CDR3, is EPEVTQTPSHQVTQMGQEVILRCVPISNHLYFYWYRQILGQKVEFLVSFYNNEISEKSEIFDDQFSVERPDGSNFTLKIRSTKLEDSAMYFCASRWSGGIPDTQYFGPGTRLTVL.

The V and J genes are TRBV19 and TRBJ1-6; TRBD1 matches 8 bases. The length of the CDR3 is 15 residues. V lost 5 bases, J lost 9 bases, and 9 bases stayed unmatched. Germline V gives CDR1 LNHDA, CDR2 SQIVND (reference sequence). CDR3: CASSVGQGFGSPLHF. CDR3 DNA sequence: TGTGCCAGTAGTGTCGGACAGGGTTTTGGTTCACCCCTCCACTTT.